The 16 T cell receptor beta chains presented below share a single source sample, sequenced in a study of T cell repertoires in cytomegalovirus infection. These receptors have no known antigen. TCRdb re-called the reads through MiXCR, storing one row per CDR3 protein. The table includes hundreds of thousands of distinct CDR3 sequences, around 30% detected once. The source was cultured PBMCs, collected from culture after CMV antigen stimulation. All receptors derive from a human donor in good health (CMV status not recorded). Some clones in this sample may be carry-over from other donors' samples.

This clonotype came up a few times. V usage is TRBV15 and J usage is TRBJ2-1; 9 nucleotides match TRBD2. There are 16 residues in the CDR3. After removal of 3 bases from V and 7 bases from J, the junction contained 10 bases not matched to a gene. Germline assignment: CDR1 LNHNV and CDR2 YYDKDF (reference sequence). The CDR3 coding sequence is TGTGCCACCAGCAGGCTTCCAGCGGGAGGATCTAATGAGCAGTTCTTC. This sequence encodes CATSRLPAGGSNEQFF.

As DNA, the CDR3 is TGTGCCAGCAGCACCCGACAGGCGTTCGGCGGCGGGGCCAACGTCCTGACTTTC. Protein: CASSTRQAFGGGANVLTF. The rearrangement uses TRBV7-9 and TRBJ2-6; D might be TRBD1 (6 bases). The CDR3 covers 18 residues. Germline V gene sequence: CDR1 SEHNR, CDR2 FQNEAQ (reference sequence). V lost 5 bases, J lost 4 bases, and 21 bases lay in between.

This clonotype has only a few counts. The rearrangement links TRBV12-3 or TRBV12-4 to TRBJ2-1; 8 nucleotides line up with TRBD1. The CDR3 consists of 18 residues. V was pared by 7 bases and J by 0 bases, with 14 bases of the junction left unmatched. CDR3 region: CASIPGQGEGDSYNEQFF. The CDR3 nucleotides read TGTGCCAGCATTCCAGGACAGGGCGAAGGGGACTCCTACAATGAGCAGTTCTTC.

This clonotype was picked up a small number of times. This chain links TRBV7-2 with TRBJ1-1; D is unclear. The germline V and J ends were trimmed by 2 bases and 8 bases, with 12 bases remaining between them. Germline V gene sequence: CDR1 SGHTA, CDR2 FQGNSA. The CDR3 has 13 residues. The CDR3 coding sequence is TGTGCCAGCAGCTTATATTTCTCGACAGAAGCTTTCTTT. Its protein product is CASSLYFSTEAFF.

The table lists this clonotype with a few counts. V is TRBV14 and J is TRBJ2-1; D possibly uses TRBD1 or TRBD2 (6 bases each). Deletions cut 3 bases from V and 5 bases from J, with 20 bases between. The CDR3 has 17 residues. Germline V CDR1 and CDR2: SGHDN, FVKESK. The CDR3 reads CASSQRLFGGLDNEQFF. The CDR3, as DNA: TGTGCCAGCAGCCAGCGACTATTCGGGGGCTTAGACAATGAGCAGTTCTTC.

V is TRBV6-2 or TRBV6-3 and J is TRBJ2-7; D might be TRBD2 (6 bases). The V and J ends lost 2 bases and 7 bases respectively, with 24 bases between them. The CDR3 loop spans 17 amino acids. Germline V lookup: CDR1 MNHEY, CDR2 SVGEGT. The CDR3 protein is CASSYKLGGQGAWEQYF. The DNA for the CDR3 is TGTGCCAGCAGTTACAAGTTGGGAGGACAAGGGGCCTGGGAGCAGTACTTC.

In its sample, this clonotype was seen a few times. The chain employs TRBV11-2 and TRBJ2-1, with D hard to call. V was trimmed by 3 bases and J by 5 bases, leaving 8 bases between them. The CDR3 has 13 amino acids. Germline CDR1 SGHAT, CDR2 FQNNGV. DNA of the CDR3: TGTGCCAGCAGCTTTCTGGGTAACAATGAGCAGTTCTTC. It codes for CASSFLGNNEQFF.

For this clonotype: An end of the junction differs from the germline gene, which may be a read error. The genes are TRBV20-1 and TRBJ2-1; 9 bases line up with TRBD2. Germline CDR1 and CDR2: DFQATT and SNEGSKA (reference sequence). The CDR3 runs 13 residues. CDR3 sequence: CSAESGGYKEQFF. The DNA for the CDR3 is TGCAGTGCCGAAAGCGGGGGGTACAAGGAGCAGTTCTTC.

The chain couples TRBV29-1 to TRBJ2-5, with TRBD2 matching over 10 bases. This CDR3 is built from 19 residues. The germline gives CDR1 SQVTM, CDR2 ANQGSEA. V shed 6 bases, J shed 4 bases, and the junction held 23 bases outside the gene matches. In DNA form, the CDR3 reads TGCAGCGTAGAGACCGCGATAGCGGGAGGAAACGCCGAGCTAGAGACCCAGTACTTC. Protein: CSVETAIAGGNAELETQYF.

The sample holds a few counts of this clonotype. This chain uses TRBV6-5 with TRBJ2-5; D may be TRBD2 (6 bases). The V gene lost 7 bases and the J gene lost 2 bases, with 17 bases spanning the gap. Germline V gives CDR1 MNHEY, CDR2 SVGAGI. The CDR3 runs 15 residues. CDR3 bases: TGTGCCAGCAACCGGGTGGGGGGTACTCAAGAGACCCAGTACTTC. This sequence encodes CASNRVGGTQETQYF.

V and J are TRBV19 and TRBJ2-5, with TRBD1 matching 7 bases. Germline CDR1 LNHDA, CDR2 SQIVND (reference sequence). The CDR3 consists of 15 residues. The J segment lost 1 base and the V segment lost 3 bases, leaving 5 bases of the junction unmatched. The CDR3 loop is CASSMIWTGQETQYF. CDR3 DNA: TGTGCCAGTAGTATGATCTGGACAGGCCAAGAGACCCAGTACTTC.

This clonotype came up a few times. This rearrangement joins TRBV2 to TRBJ1-2; a possible D gene is TRBD1 (5 bases). Germline CDR1 and CDR2: SNHLY and FYNNEI. The V and J ends lost 6 bases and 6 bases respectively, with 11 bases between them. The CDR3 loop spans 12 amino acids. This chain's CDR3 is CASRFEGDGYTF. CDR3 nucleotides: TGTGCCAGCAGATTCGAAGGGGATGGCTACACCTTC.

The chain recombines TRBV12-3 or TRBV12-4 with TRBJ2-7; D perhaps matches TRBD2 (5 bases). There are 14 residues in the CDR3. The V gene lost 1 base and the J gene lost 6 bases, with 13 bases spanning the gap. The CDR3 coding sequence is TGTGCCAGCAGTTTAGAGCAGCCCGGGATCGAGCAGTACTTC. This translates into CASSLEQPGIEQYF.

The chain carries TRBV5-6 and TRBJ1-6, with TRBD1 matching over 9 bases. There are 15 residues in the CDR3. Looked up from germline, CDR1 is SGHDT and CDR2 is YYEEEE. J gave up 5 bases and V 7 bases, and 7 bases lay outside the gene matches. CDR3 loop: CASEYRDRDNSPLHF. CDR3 bases: TGTGCCAGCGAATACCGGGACAGGGATAATTCACCCCTCCACTTT. Variable domain in full (rest from reference TRBV5-6 and TRBJ1-6): DAGVTQSPTHLIKTRGQQVTLRCSPKSGHDTVSWYQQALGQGPQFIFQYYEEEERQRGNFPDRFSGHQFPNYSSELNVNALLLGDSALYLCASEYRDRDNSPLHFGNGTRLTVT.

The V and J genes are TRBV4-1 and TRBJ1-2; D uncertain. CDR1 and CDR2 (germline): MGHRA, YSYEKL. Trimming took off 1 base at V and 3 bases at J, with 12 bases between the two ends. The CDR3 contains 15 residues. Here the CDR3 reads CASSQVPSADYGYTF. CDR3 DNA: TGCGCCAGCAGCCAAGTCCCTTCCGCAGACTATGGCTACACCTTC.

This clonotype has a handful of counts. The chain links TRBV12-3 or TRBV12-4 to TRBJ2-7, with 9 nucleotides matching TRBD1. The CDR3 sequence is 15 residues long. The V segment lost 3 bases and the J segment 3 bases; nucleotides outside the gene matches: 6. Written as DNA, the CDR3 is TGTGCCAGCAGTTTCACCGGGACAGGGTACTACGAGCAGTACTTC. Protein product: CASSFTGTGYYEQYF.